The clone carrying this T cell receptor (beta chain) was seen just once. The data were taken from a study of blood T cell repertoires in COVID-19. Study-level information: Some COVID-19 samples were acute and others convalescent; all came from the United States, Italy and Spain. T cells, B-cell-depleted T cells, or PBMCs supplied cDNA or gDNA.

Original analysis: Reference gene primers were amplified, and this amplification served to estimate nucleated cell counts. This table comes from immunoSEQ multiplex PCR, and its TCRdb copy is limited to in-frame clones, with some not included. The V and J calls and clone size come from that table; D and trimming were worked out from the DNA. Here the sample spans 150,000 to 200,000 clones, about 87% being singletons. The ends were cut back, 7 bases at V and 1 base at J, with 10 bases in the middle. This CDR3 has 13 residues. Germline V gives CDR1 MNHEY, CDR2 SVGAGI. The sequence was collected from a man aged 35-49 years with active or convalescent COVID-19. This chain joins TRBV6-5 and TRBJ1-2; D call uncertain. What was sequenced was peripheral blood. The CDR3 loop is CASTRLGNYGYTF. CDR3 DNA: TGTGCCAGCACCAGACTGGGTAACTATGGCTACACCTTC.